This TCR beta chain was profiled in a study of human T cells and chemical hapten exposure. The time point here: pre-sensitization, week 0. Documented treatment: therapeutic diphenylcyclopropenone sensitization with weekly scalp DPC. Only a few counts were recorded for this clonotype. The CDR3 contains 12 residues. Germline CDR1 DFQATT, CDR2 SNEGSKA (reference sequence). Trimming removed 2 bases at V and 7 bases at J, with 11 bases between. TCRdb recomputed calls from the RACE reads with MiXCR, one row per CDR3 protein. Of about 180,000 distinct CDR3 sequences in the sample, approximately 31% were seen once.

The genes are TRBV20-1 and TRBJ2-5, with D maybe TRBD2 (6 bases). The sequence derives from a woman between 25 and 40 years old with alopecia areata. Some clones in this sample may be carry-over from other donors' samples. Here the sequenced sample was whole blood, taken in connection with sensitization to the hapten diphenylcyclopropenone (DPC). The CDR3 nucleotides read TGCAGTGCTAGACTAGTCGGGGGGACCCAGTACTTC. It is translated as CSARLVGGTQYF.